The 3 T cell receptor beta chains given below trace back to one sample, sequenced in a study of CD8 T cells in Susac syndrome. Reverse transcription used about 0.45 to 1 ug RNA and random hexamers. From the immunoSEQ multiplex PCR reads, TCRdb called clonotypes with MiXCR, one entry per CDR3 protein. Of some 140,000 distinct CDR3 sequences listed, around 91% are singletons. The sequenced sample consisted of CD8+ T cells from PBMCs. Receptors were obtained from a human donor with multiple sclerosis.

The V gene is TRBV13, the J gene TRBJ1-1, with D possibly matching TRBD1 (6 bases). Trimming cost V 6 bases and J 5 bases, with 16 bases left between them. CDR1 is PRHDT and CDR2 is FYEKMQ in the germline V gene (reference sequence). The CDR3 loop spans 14 amino acids. The CDR3 reads CASRTTGRWTEAFF. In DNA, the CDR3 is TGTGCCAGCAGGACAACAGGGAGGTGGACTGAAGCTTTCTTT. The variable domain in full, completed from reference TRBV13 and TRBJ1-1, reads AAGVIQSPRHLIKEKRETATLKCYPIPRHDTVYWYQQGPGQDPQFLISFYEKMQSDKGSIPDRFSAQQFSDYHSELNMSSLELGDSALYFCASRTTGRWTEAFFGQGTRLTVV.

CDR3 in amino acids: CASTPFGTALYEQYF. The CDR3 region has the DNA TGTGCCAGCACCCCCTTCGGCACGGCGCTCTACGAGCAGTACTTC. V usage is TRBV7-8 and J usage is TRBJ2-7; no firm D call. CDR1 SGHVS and CDR2 FQNEAQ come from the germline V gene. Trimming shortened V by 7 bases and J by 3 bases, and 19 bases separated the two germline ends. There are 15 residues in the CDR3.

The chain combines TRBV4-3 with TRBJ2-7, with D perhaps TRBD1 (5 bases). CDR3 size: 14 residues. V lost 1 base and J 3 bases, leaving 10 bases between the germline ends. Germline CDR1 and CDR2: LGHNA and YSLEER. The CDR3 is CASSQGLGDYEQYF. CDR3 DNA sequence: TGCGCCAGCAGCCAAGGTTTAGGGGACTACGAGCAGTACTTC.